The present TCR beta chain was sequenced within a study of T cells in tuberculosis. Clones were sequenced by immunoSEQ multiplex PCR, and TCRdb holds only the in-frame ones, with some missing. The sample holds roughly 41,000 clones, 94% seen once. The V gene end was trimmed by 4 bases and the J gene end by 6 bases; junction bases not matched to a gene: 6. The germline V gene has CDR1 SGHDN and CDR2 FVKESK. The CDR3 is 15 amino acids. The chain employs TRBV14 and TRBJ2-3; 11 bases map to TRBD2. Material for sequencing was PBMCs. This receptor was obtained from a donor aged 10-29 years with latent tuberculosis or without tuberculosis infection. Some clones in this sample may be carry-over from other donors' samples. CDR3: CASSLSGGAVDTQYF. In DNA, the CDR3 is TGTGCCAGCAGCCTTAGCGGGGGGGCGGTCGATACGCAGTATTTT.